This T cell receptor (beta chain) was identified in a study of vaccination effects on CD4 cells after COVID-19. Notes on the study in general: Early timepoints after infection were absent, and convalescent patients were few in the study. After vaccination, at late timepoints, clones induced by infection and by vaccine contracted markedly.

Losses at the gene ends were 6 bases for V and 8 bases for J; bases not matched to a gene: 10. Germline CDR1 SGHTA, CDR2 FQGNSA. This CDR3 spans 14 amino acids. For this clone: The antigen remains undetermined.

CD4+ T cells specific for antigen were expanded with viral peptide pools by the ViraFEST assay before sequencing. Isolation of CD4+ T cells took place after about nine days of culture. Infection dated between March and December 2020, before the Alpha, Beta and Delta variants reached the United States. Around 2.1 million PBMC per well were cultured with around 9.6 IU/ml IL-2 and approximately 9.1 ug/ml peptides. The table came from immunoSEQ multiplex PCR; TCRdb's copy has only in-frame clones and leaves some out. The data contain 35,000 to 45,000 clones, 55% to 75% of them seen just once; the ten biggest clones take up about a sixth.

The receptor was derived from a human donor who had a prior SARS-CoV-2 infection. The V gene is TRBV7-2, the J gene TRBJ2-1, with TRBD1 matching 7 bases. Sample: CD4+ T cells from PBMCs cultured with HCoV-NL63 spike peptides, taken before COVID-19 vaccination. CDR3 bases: TGTGCCAGCAGTTACAGGGGACAAAGGGATGAGCAGTTCTTC. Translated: CASSYRGQRDEQFF.